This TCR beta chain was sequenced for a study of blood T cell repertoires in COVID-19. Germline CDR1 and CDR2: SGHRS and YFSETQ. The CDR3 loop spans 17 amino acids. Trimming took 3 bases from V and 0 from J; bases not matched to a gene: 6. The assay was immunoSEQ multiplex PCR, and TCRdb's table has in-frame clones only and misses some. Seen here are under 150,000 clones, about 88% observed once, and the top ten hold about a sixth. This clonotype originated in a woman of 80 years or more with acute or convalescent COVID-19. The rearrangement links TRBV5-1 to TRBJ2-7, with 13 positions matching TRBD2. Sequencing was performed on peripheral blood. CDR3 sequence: CASSWGLAGTLSYEQYF. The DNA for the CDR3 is TGCGCCAGCAGCTGGGGACTAGCGGGAACACTCTCCTACGAGCAGTACTTC.